This T cell receptor (beta chain) is from a study of PD-L1 blockade in urothelial cancer. Across the study: Prior exposure to chemotherapy in patients amounted to 0 to 3 regimens received. Blood samples contained a median about 140,000 T cells.

Unmatched junction bases numbered 5, after V lost 5 bases and J lost 5 bases. Germline loops: CDR1 GTSNPN, CDR2 SVGIG (reference sequence). This CDR3 has 14 residues. Time point defined: pretreatment peripheral blood. The cohort comprised individuals with locally advanced or metastatic urothelial carcinoma. Each individual provided 1 to 8 samples (taken pretreatment and on-treatment). Sequencing used immunoSEQ multiplex PCR; TCRdb keeps in-frame clones, though not all of them. Of tens of thousands of clones in the sample, roughly 84% are singletons; the top ten hold around a tenth. The chain recombines TRBV30 with TRBJ2-3, with TRBD2 matching 12 bases. The sequence was collected from a woman in her sixties or seventies with urothelial cancer. The sequencing here drew on PBMCs, taken around atezolizumab (anti-PD-L1) treatment. CDR3 residues: CAWSSGGARDTQYF. CDR3 bases: TGTGCCTGGTCTAGCGGGGGGGCCAGAGATACGCAGTATTTT.